This T cell receptor (beta chain) appears in the sequencing data of a study of T-cell memory formation after mild COVID-19. This clonotype was recorded a few times. Its antigen remains unidentified. There are 13 residues in the CDR3. V lost 4 bases and J lost 6, with 11 bases in between. TCRdb analysed the 5' RACE reads with MiXCR anew, one entry per CDR3 protein. The data show around 430,000 distinct CDR3 sequences, with about 15% seen just once and under 25% held by the top ten. General study findings and limits: Pre-infection memory showed some responding clones, and this suggested that cross-reactive memory joined.

The genes are TRBV23-1 and TRBJ2-3; D is uncertain. TRBV23-1 has ORF status, its function being uncertain. The clonotype comes from a man between 18 and 29 years old who had mild COVID-19 (a few samples of this study predate the infection). Cell type and time point are not known. Specimen: PBMCs or a T cell subset sorted from them (not recorded which). The CDR3 DNA is TGCGCCAGCAGTCGCGCGAGACTGGATACGCAGTATTTT. This encodes CASSRARLDTQYF.